This TCR beta chain is drawn from a study of T cells after yellow fever vaccination. TCR cDNA, made by 5'RACE template switching, carried an added universal primer site and UMIs. MiXCR, applied by TCRdb to the 5' RACE reads, yields one record per CDR3 protein. The sample includes some 300,000 distinct CDR3 sequences, approximately 3.9% of them seen just once. This CDR3 spans 17 amino acids. J was trimmed by 2 bases and V by 4 bases; bases with no gene match: 8. The V gene's germline CDR1 is MNHEY and CDR2 SMNVEV (reference sequence). The TCR originated in a man in his late teens or twenties who received the YFV17D yellow fever vaccine. V usage is TRBV27 and J usage is TRBJ2-1; 10 nucleotides match TRBD2. This specimen was PBMCs, taken on the day of the yellow fever booster vaccination. The CDR3 loop is CASSSSGLAGAYNEQFF. The DNA of the CDR3 is TGTGCCAGCAGTTCCAGTGGGCTAGCGGGGGCCTACAATGAGCAGTTCTTC.